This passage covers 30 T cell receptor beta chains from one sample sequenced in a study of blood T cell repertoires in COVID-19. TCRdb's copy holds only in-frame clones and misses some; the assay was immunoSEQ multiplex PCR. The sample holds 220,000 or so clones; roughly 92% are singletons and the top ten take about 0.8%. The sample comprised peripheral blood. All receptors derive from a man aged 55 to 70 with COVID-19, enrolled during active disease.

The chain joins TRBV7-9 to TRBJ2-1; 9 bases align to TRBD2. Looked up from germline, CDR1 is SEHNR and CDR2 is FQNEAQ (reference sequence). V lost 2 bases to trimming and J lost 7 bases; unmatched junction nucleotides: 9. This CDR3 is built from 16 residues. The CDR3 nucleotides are TGTGCCAGCAGCTTATTTGGTAGCGGGAGTACGAATGAGCAGTTCTTC. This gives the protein CASSLFGSGSTNEQFF.

CDR3 loop: CASSTGLAGGATDTQYF. The CDR3 nucleotides read TGCGCCAGCAGCACGGGACTAGCGGGAGGTGCCACAGATACGCAGTATTTT. The chain employs TRBV5-1 and TRBJ2-3, with 15 bases matching TRBD2. Germline V CDR1 and CDR2: SGHRS, YFSETQ. The CDR3 is made up of 17 amino acids. V shed 4 bases and J 2 bases; nucleotides not matched to a gene: 5. Full variable domain (outside the CDR3, taken from reference TRBV5-1 and TRBJ2-3): KAGVTQTPRYLIKTRGQQVTLSCSPISGHRSVSWYQQTPGQGLQFLFEYFSETQRNKGNFPGRFSGRQFSNSRSEMNVSTLELGDSALYLCASSTGLAGGATDTQYFGPGTRLTVL.

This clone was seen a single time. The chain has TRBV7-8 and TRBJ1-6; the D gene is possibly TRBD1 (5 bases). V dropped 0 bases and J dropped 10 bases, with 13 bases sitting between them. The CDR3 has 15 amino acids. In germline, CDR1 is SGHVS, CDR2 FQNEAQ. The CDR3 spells CASSLALQGNSPLHF. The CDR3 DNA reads TGTGCCAGCAGCTTAGCGCTGCAGGGAAACTCACCCCTCCACTTT.

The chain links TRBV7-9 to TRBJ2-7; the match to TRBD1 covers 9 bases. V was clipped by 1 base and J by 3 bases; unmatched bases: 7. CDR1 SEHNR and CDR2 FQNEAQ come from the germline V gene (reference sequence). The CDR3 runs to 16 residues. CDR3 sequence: CASSLVRGTGLYEQYF. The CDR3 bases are TGTGCCAGCAGCTTAGTACGGGGGACAGGGCTCTACGAGCAGTACTTC.

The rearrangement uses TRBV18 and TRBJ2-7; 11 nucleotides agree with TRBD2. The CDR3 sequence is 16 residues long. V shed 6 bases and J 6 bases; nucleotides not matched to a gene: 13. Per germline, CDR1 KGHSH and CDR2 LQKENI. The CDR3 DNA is TGTGCCAGCTCTTCCTCAACTAGCGGGAGTAGCGGCGAGCAGTACTTC. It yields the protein CASSSSTSGSSGEQYF.

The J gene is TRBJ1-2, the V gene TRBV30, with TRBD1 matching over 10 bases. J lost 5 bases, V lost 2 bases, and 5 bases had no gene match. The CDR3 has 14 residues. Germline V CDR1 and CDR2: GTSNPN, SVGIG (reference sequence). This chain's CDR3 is CAWSPGTGVYGYTF. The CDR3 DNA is TGTGCCTGGAGTCCAGGGACAGGGGTTTATGGCTACACCTTC.

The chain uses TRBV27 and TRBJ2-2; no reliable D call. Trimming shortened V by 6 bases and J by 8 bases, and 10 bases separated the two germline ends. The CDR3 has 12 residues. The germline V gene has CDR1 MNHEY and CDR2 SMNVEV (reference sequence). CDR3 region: CASSLTWGELFF. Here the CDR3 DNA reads TGTGCCAGCAGCTTGACTTGGGGGGAGCTGTTTTTT.

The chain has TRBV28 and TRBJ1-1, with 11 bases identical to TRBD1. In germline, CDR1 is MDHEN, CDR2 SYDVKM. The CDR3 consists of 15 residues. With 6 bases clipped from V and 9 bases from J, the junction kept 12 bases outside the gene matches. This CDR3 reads CASSQSGTGGVKAFF. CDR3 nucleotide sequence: TGTGCCAGCAGCCAATCCGGGACAGGGGGGGTAAAAGCTTTCTTT.

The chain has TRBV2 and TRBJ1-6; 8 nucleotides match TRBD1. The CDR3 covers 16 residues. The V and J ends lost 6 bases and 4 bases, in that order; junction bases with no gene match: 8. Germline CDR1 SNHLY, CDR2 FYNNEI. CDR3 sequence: CASREGTGVYNSPLHF. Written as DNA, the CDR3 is TGTGCCAGCAGGGAGGGGACAGGAGTATATAATTCACCCCTCCACTTT.

The CDR3 DNA reads as TGTGCCACGATTAGCGGGTTAAGCTCCTACGAGCAGTACTTC. This encodes CATISGLSSYEQYF. The rearrangement uses TRBV10-3 and TRBJ2-7; 7 bases align to TRBD2. The germline V gene has CDR1 ENHRY and CDR2 SYGVKD. V shed 10 bases and J 0 bases; nucleotides not matched to a gene: 9. This CDR3 is 14 amino acids long.

CDR3 amino acids: CASSRDRGVDEQFF. The CDR3 nucleotides read TGCGCCAGCAGCCGCGACAGGGGTGTGGATGAGCAGTTCTTC. The J gene is TRBJ2-1, the V gene TRBV4-3, with 8 bases lining up with TRBD1. Germline V gene data show CDR1 as LGHNA and CDR2 as YSLEER. The CDR3 length is 14 residues. Trimming cost V 4 bases and J 8 bases; bases outside gene matches: 7.

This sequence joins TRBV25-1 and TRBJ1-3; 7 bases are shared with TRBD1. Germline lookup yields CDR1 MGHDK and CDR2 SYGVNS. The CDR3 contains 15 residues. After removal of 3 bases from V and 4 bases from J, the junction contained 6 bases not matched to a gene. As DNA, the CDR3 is TGTGCCAGCAGTGATCGACAGGGAGAGGGAAACACCATATATTTT. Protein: CASSDRQGEGNTIYF.

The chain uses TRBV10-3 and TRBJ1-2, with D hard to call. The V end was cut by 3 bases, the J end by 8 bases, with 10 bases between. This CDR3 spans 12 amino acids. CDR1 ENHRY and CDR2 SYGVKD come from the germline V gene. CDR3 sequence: CAISDSRIGYTF. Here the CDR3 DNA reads TGTGCCATCAGTGACTCGAGGATCGGCTACACCTTC.

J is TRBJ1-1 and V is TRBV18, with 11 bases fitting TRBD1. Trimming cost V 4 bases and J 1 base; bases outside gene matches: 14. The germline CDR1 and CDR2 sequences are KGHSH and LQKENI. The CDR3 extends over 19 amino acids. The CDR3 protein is CASSRMRTGGEGWNTEAFF. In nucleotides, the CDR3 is TGTGCCAGCTCACGCATGCGGACAGGGGGCGAAGGTTGGAACACTGAAGCTTTCTTT.

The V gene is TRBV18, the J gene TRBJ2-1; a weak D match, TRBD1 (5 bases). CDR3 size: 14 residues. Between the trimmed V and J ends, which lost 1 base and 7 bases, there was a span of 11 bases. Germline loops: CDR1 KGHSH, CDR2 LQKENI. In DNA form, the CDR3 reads TGTGCCAGCTCACCACTAGACAGTTTTAATGAGCAGTTCTTC. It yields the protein CASSPLDSFNEQFF.

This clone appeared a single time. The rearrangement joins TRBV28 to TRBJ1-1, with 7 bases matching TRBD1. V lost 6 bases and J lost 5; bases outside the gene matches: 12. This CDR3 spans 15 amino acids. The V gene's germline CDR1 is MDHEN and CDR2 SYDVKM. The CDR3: CASSSATGKLTEAFF. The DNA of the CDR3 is TGTGCCAGCAGCTCCGCGACAGGGAAGTTGACTGAAGCTTTCTTT.

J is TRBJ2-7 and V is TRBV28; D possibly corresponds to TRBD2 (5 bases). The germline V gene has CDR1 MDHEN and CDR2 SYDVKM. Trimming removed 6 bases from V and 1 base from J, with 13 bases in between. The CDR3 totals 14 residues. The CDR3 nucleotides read TGTGCCAGCAGGGCGGCGGGCCCGTCCTACGAGCAGTACTTC. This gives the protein CASRAAGPSYEQYF.

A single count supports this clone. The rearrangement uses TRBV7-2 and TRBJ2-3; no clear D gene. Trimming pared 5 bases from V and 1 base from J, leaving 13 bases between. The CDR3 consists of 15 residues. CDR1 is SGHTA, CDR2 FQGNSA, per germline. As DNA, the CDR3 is TGTGCCAGCAGCCCCCGCCGTTTAGGCACAGATACGCAGTATTTT. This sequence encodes CASSPRRLGTDTQYF.

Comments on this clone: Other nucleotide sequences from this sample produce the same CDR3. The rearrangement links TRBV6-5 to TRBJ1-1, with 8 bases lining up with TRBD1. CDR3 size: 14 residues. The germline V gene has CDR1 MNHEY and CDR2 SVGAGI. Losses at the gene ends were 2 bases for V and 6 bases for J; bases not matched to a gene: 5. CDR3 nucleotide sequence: TGTGCCAGCAGTTACACCGGACAGGGCGCTGAAGCTTTCTTT. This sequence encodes CASSYTGQGAEAFF.

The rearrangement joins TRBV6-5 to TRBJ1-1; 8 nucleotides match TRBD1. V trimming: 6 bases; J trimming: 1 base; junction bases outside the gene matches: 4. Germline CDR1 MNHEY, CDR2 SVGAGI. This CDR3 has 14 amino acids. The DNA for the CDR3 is TGTGCCAGCAGAGACAGGGGCCGGAACACTGAAGCTTTCTTT. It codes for CASRDRGRNTEAFF.

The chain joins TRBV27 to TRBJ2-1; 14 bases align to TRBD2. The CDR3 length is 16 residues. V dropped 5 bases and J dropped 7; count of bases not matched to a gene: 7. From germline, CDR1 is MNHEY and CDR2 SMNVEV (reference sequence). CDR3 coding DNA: TGTGCCAGCAGTAAAAAGGGACTAGCGGGGGTTAATGAGCAGTTCTTC. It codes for CASSKKGLAGVNEQFF.

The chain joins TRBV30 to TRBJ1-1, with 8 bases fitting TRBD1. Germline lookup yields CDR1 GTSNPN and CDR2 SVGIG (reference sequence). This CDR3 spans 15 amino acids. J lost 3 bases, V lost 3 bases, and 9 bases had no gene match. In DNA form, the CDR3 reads TGTGCCTGGAGAGACAGGGGCCGAGGGGACACTGAAGCTTTCTTT. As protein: CAWRDRGRGDTEAFF. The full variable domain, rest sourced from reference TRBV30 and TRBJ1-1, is SQTIHQWPATLVQPVGSPLSLECTVEGTSNPNLYWYRQAAGRGLQLLFYSVGIGQISSEVPQNLSASRPQDRQFILSSKKLLLSDSGFYLCAWRDRGRGDTEAFFGQGTRLTVV.

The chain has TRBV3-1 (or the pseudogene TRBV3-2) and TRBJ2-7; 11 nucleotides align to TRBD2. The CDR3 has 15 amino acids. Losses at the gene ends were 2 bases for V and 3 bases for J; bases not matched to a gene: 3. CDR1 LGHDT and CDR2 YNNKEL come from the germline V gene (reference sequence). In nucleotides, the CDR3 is TGTGCCAGCAGCCAAACCGGGACTAGCGGCTACGAGCAGTACTTC. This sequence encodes CASSQTGTSGYEQYF.

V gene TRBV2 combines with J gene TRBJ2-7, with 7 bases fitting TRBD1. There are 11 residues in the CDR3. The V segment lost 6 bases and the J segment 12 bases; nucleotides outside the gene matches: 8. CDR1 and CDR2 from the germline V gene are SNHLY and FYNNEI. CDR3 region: CASRDGQAGYF. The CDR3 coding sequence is TGTGCCAGCAGAGACGGACAGGCGGGGTACTTC.

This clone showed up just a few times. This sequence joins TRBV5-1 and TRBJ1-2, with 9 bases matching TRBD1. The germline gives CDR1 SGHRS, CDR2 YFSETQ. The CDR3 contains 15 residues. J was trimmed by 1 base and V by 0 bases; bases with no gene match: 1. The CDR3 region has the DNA TGCGCCAGCAGCTTGGGGACAGGGGTTAACTATGGCTACACCTTC. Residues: CASSLGTGVNYGYTF.

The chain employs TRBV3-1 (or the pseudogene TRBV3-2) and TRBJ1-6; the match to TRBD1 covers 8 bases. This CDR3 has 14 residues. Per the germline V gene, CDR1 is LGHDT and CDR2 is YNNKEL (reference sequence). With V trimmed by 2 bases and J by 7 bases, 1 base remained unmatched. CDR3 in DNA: TGTGCCAGCAGCCAACAGGGGGCAAATTCACCCCTCCACTTT. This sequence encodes CASSQQGANSPLHF.

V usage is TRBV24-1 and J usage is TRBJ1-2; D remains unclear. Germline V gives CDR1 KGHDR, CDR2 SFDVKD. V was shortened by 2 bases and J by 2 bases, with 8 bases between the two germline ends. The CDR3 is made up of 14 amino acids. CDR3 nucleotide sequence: TGTGCCACCAGTGATTCTAACAGAAACTATGGCTACACCTTC. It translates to CATSDSNRNYGYTF.

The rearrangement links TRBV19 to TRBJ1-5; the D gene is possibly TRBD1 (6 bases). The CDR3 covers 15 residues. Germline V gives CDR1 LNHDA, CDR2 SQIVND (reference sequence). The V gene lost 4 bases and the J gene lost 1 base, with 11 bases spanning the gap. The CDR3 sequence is CASSSGGGSNQPQHF. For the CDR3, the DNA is TGTGCCAGTAGTAGCGGGGGCGGAAGCAATCAGCCCCAGCATTTT.

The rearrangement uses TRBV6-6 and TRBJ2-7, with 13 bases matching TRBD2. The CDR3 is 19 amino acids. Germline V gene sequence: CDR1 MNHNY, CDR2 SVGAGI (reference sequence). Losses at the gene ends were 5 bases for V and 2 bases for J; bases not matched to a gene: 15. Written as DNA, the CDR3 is TGTGCCAGCAGTCAATCCACTAGCGGGAGGGTCCGCGTGCCCTACGAGCAGTACTTC. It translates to CASSQSTSGRVRVPYEQYF.

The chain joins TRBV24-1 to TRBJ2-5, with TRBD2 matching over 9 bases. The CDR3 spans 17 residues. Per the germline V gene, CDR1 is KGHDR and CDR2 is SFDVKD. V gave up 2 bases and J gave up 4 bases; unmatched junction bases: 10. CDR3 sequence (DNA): TGTGCCACCAGTGATTCGCTGTTAGCGGGAGCTGGAGAGACCCAGTACTTC. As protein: CATSDSLLAGAGETQYF.